This T cell receptor (beta chain) was observed in a study of identical twins. Study results and limitations: For out-of-frame beta sequences, excess twin sharing was weaker. Insertions ran lower in abundant cord blood beta clonotypes, though not in memory repertoires.

A universal primer site came from template switching; cDNA carried unique molecular identifiers. TCRdb reanalysed the 5' RACE reads using MiXCR and keeps one entry per CDR3 protein. This sample yields around 290,000 distinct CDR3 sequences, of which less than 9.5% are seen a single time; around 7.1% belongs to the top ten. This clonotype was observed a few times. Its antigen remains unknown. Everyone who gave samples was a healthy Caucasian. The same sample was also used in a study of yellow fever vaccine responses in identical twins.

The sequence was obtained from a woman under 30 in good health. Sample: CD8+ T cells sorted from blood.

The CDR3 DNA is TGTGCCAGCAGTTCCTTCCTGGCCGAGCAGTACTTC. Protein sequence: CASSSFLAEQYF. The J gene is TRBJ2-7, the V gene TRBV6-5; no clear D. Trimming took 4 bases from V and 6 from J, leaving 10 bases between them. This CDR3 comprises 12 residues. CDR1 and CDR2 (germline): MNHEY, SVGAGI.